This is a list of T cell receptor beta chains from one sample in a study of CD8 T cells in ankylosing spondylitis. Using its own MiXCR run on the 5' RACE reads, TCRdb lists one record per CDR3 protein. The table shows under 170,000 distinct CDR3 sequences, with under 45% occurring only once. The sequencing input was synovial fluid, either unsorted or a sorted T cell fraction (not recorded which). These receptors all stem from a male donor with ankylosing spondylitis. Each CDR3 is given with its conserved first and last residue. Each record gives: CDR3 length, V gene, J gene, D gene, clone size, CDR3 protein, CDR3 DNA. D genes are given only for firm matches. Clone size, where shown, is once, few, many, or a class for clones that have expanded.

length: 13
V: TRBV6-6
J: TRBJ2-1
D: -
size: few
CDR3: CASSYKGLWEQFF
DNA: TGTGCCAGCAGTTACAAGGGGCTATGGGAGCAGTTCTTC

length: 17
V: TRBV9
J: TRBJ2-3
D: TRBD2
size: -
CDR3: CASSTPGLAGSTDTQYF
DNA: TGTGCCAGCAGCACTCCCGGACTAGCGGGCAGCACAGATACGCAGTATTTT

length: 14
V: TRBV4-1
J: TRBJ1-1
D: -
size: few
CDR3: CASSQPSGGTEAFF
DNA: TGCGCCAGCAGCCAACCCTCGGGGGGGACTGAAGCTTTCTTT

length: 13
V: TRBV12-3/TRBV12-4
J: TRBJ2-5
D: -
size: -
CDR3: CASSFRREETQYF
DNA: TGTGCCAGCAGTTTCCGGCGGGAAGAGACCCAGTACTTC

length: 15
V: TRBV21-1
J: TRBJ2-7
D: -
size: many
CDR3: CASSHRDRASYEQYF
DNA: TGTGCCAGCAGCCACCGGGACAGGGCGTCCTACGAGCAGTACTTC

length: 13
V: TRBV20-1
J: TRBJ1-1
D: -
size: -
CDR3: CSARGEGETEAFF
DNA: TGCAGTGCTAGGGGGGAGGGAGAAACTGAAGCTTTCTTT

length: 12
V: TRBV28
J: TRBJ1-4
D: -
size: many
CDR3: CASTPPRGKLFF
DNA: TGTGCCAGCACACCACCCAGGGGCAAGCTGTTTTTT

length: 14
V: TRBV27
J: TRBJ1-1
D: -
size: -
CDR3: CASSLYRGPSVAFF
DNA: TGTGCCAGCAGTTTATACCGGGGACCTTCTGTGGCTTTCTTT

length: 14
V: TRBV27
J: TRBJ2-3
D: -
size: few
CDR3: CASSWGRYGDTQYF
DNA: TGTGCCAGCAGTTGGGGTCGGTATGGAGATACGCAGTATTTT

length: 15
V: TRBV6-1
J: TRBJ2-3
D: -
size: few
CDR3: CASRPREGGTDTQYF
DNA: TGTGCCAGCAGGCCTCGGGAAGGGGGCACAGATACGCAGTATTTT

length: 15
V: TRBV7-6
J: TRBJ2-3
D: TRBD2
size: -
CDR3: CASSLGGGAGDTQYF
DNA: TGTGCCAGCAGCTTAGGCGGGGGGGCGGGAGATACGCAGTATTTT

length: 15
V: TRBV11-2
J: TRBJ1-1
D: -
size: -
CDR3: CASSLVLEMNTEAFF
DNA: TGTGCCAGCAGCTTAGTACTGGAAATGAACACTGAAGCTTTCTTT

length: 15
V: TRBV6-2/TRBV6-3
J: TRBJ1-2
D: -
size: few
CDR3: CASSFTDRPLGGYTF
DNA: TGTGCCAGCAGTTTCACCGACAGGCCTCTCGGCGGCTACACCTTC

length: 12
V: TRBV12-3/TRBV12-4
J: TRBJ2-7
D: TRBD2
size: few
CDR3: CASGRAFYEQYF
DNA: TGTGCCAGCGGGAGGGCGTTTTACGAGCAGTACTTC

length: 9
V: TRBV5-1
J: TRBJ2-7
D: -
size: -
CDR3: CASSAGEYF
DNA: TGCGCCAGCAGCGCAGGGGAGTACTTC

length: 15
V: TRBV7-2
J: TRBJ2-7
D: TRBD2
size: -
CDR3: CASSSVAGGPYEQYF
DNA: TGTGCCAGCAGCTCGGTAGCGGGGGGCCCCTACGAGCAGTACTTC

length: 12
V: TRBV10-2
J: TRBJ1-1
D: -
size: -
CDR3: CAGSQGKDEAFF
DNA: TGCGCCGGCTCACAGGGCAAGGATGAAGCTTTCTTT

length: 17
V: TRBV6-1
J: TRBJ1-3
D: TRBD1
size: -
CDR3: CASRPIEDRGRGYTIYF
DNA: TGTGCCAGCAGACCAATCGAGGACAGGGGAAGAGGCTACACCATATATTTT

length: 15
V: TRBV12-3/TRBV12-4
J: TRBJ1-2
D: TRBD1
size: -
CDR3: CASSLQGAGGYGYTF
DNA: TGTGCCAGCAGCCTACAGGGGGCGGGGGGATATGGCTACACCTTC

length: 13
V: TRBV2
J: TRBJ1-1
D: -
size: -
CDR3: CASIRPGGTEAFF
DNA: TGTGCCAGCATCCGACCTGGAGGGACTGAAGCTTTCTTT

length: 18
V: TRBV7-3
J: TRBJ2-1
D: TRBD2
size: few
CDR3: CASSPSFRPGLALNEQFF
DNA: TGTGCCAGCTCCCCTTCCTTTAGACCGGGACTAGCCCTCAATGAGCAGTTCTTC

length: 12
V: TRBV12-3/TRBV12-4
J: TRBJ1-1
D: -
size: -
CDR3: CASRYNGGLAFF
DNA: TGTGCCAGCAGATACAATGGGGGGTTGGCTTTCTTT

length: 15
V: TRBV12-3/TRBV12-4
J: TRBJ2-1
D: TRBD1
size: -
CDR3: CASTHRGRINNEQFF
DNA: TGTGCCAGCACGCACAGGGGACGGATAAACAATGAGCAGTTCTTC

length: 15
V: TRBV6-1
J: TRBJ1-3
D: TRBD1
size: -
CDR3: CASSLTGGLGNTIYF
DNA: TGTGCCAGCAGCCTCACAGGGGGACTTGGAAACACCATATATTTT

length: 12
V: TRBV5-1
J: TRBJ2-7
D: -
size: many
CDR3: CASSLDGYEQYF
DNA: TGCGCCAGCAGCTTGGACGGTTACGAGCAGTACTTC

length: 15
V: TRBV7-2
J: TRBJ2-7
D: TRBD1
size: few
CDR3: CASSPSRDRAHEQYF
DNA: TGTGCCAGCAGCCCGAGCCGGGACAGGGCCCACGAGCAGTACTTC

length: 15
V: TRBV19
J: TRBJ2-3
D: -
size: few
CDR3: CASSTPTGITDTQYF
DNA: TGTGCCAGTAGCACACCGACAGGAATCACAGATACGCAGTATTTT

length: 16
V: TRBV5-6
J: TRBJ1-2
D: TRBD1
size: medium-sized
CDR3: CASSLMRDSTNYGYTF
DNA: TGTGCCAGCAGCTTGATGCGGGACAGCACTAACTATGGCTACACCTTC

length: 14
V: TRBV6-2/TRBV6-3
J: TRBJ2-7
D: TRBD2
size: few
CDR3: CASRVSGSPYEQYF
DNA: TGTGCCAGCCGGGTTAGCGGGAGCCCCTACGAGCAGTACTTC

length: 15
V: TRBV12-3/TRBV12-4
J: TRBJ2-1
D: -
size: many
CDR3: CASSLAPRGYNEQFF
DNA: TGTGCCAGCAGTTTAGCGCCTCGGGGGTACAATGAGCAGTTCTTC

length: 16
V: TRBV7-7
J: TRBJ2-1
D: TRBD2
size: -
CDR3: CASSPGFGGGVDEQFF
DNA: TGTGCTAGCAGCCCCGGATTTGGCGGGGGGGTAGATGAGCAGTTCTTC

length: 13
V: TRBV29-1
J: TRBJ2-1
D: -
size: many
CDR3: CSGHLPTYNEQFF
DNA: TGCTCGGGTCACCTACCTACATACAATGAGCAGTTCTTC

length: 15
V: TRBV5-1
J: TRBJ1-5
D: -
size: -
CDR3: CASSPGLTSNQPQHF
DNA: TGCGCCAGCAGCCCGGGACTGACTAGCAATCAGCCCCAGCATTTT